The 9 T cell receptor beta chains given below trace back to one sample, sequenced in a study of PD-1 blockade in classical Hodgkin lymphoma. Assay used: immunoSEQ multiplex PCR; TCRdb lists only in-frame clones, some missing. The sample has about 22,000 clones; around two thirds are singletons. Every patient had relapsed following autologous stem cell transplantation, and cohorts differed in brentuximab vedotin exposure. Sequences were derived from peripheral blood mononuclear cells (PBMCs), sampled at baseline. All receptors derive from a human donor with classical Hodgkin lymphoma.

This chain links TRBV30 with TRBJ2-7; D may be TRBD1 or TRBD2 (5 bases each). Looked up from germline, CDR1 is GTSNPN and CDR2 is SVGIG (reference sequence). The ends were cut back, 0 bases at V and 4 bases at J, with 16 bases in the middle. The CDR3 covers 15 residues. The CDR3 nucleotides read TGTGCCTGGAGTGTGGGGGACCCCCTTAAATACGAGCAGTACTTC. It specifies CAWSVGDPLKYEQYF.

In its sample, this clone was seen a few times. The rearrangement links TRBV10-2 to TRBJ1-2; D unclear. Germline CDR1 and CDR2: WSHSY and SAAADI. The V and J ends lost 4 bases and 7 bases respectively, with 16 bases between them. There are 14 residues in the CDR3. This chain's CDR3 is CASSAISLESGYTF. Written as DNA, the CDR3 is TGCGCCAGCAGTGCTATCTCCCTCGAGTCTGGCTACACCTTC.

This clone was counted a few times. Other DNA sequences in this sample translate to the same CDR3. The rearrangement joins TRBV7-9 to TRBJ2-3; 7 bases are shared with TRBD2. V lost 0 bases and J lost 1; bases outside the gene matches: 1. The germline gives CDR1 SEHNR, CDR2 FQNEAQ (reference sequence). This CDR3 comprises 15 residues. The chain's CDR3 is CASSLAAGGTDTQYF. The CDR3 DNA sequence: TGTGCCAGCAGCTTAGCCGCGGGGGGCACAGATACGCAGTATTTT.

V is TRBV30 and J is TRBJ1-2, with D maybe TRBD1 (5 bases). This CDR3 comprises 13 residues. Germline CDR1 and CDR2: GTSNPN and SVGIG (reference sequence). With 5 bases removed from V and 4 bases from J, the gap between germline ends came to 14 bases. The CDR3 sequence is CAWAGHGIYGYTF. In DNA form, the CDR3 reads TGTGCCTGGGCGGGGCACGGTATCTATGGCTACACCTTC.

The chain employs TRBV19 and TRBJ2-5; D gene uncertain. The CDR3 extends over 15 amino acids. V was clipped by 6 bases and J by 0 bases, with 14 bases between them. Germline V gene sequence: CDR1 LNHDA, CDR2 SQIVND (reference sequence). CDR3 protein: CASRRSNLYQETQYF. Written as DNA, the CDR3 is TGTGCCAGTAGGCGATCCAACTTGTACCAAGAGACCCAGTACTTC.

The chain recombines TRBV5-8 with TRBJ2-3; 7 nucleotides line up with TRBD1. Germline values: CDR1 SGHTS, CDR2 YDEGEE. CDR3 length: 16 residues. The V and J ends lost 4 bases and 0 bases, in that order; junction bases with no gene match: 8. The CDR3 here is CASSHGTVASTDTQYF. The CDR3 DNA follows: TGTGCCAGCAGCCACGGGACAGTTGCTAGCACAGATACGCAGTATTTT.

V usage is TRBV5-8 and J usage is TRBJ2-7, with TRBD1 matching 8 bases. Per germline, CDR1 SGHTS and CDR2 YDEGEE. Germline trimming cut 2 bases from V and 0 bases from J; bases unmatched to any gene: 4. This CDR3 contains 15 residues. For the CDR3, the DNA is TGTGCCAGCAGCTTCACCGGGACAGGCTCCTACGAGCAGTACTTC. Protein sequence: CASSFTGTGSYEQYF.

The chain carries TRBV19 and TRBJ1-2, with a tentative D call TRBD1 (6 bases). Per germline, CDR1 LNHDA and CDR2 SQIVND (reference sequence). This CDR3 comprises 17 residues. V lost 3 bases and J lost 3, with 20 bases in between. CDR3 nucleotide sequence: TGTGCCAGTAGTATTGAGGGGACAAGAGCCCCCTACTATGGCTACACCTTC. Encoded protein: CASSIEGTRAPYYGYTF.

The rearrangement uses TRBV6-5 and TRBJ1-4, with D unclear. Germline-derived CDR1 and CDR2 are MNHEY and SVGAGI. V was clipped by 2 bases and J by 5 bases, with 6 bases between them. The CDR3 totals 13 residues. The CDR3 sequence is CASSYVGNEKLFF. CDR3 bases: TGTGCCAGCAGTTACGTGGGGAATGAAAAACTGTTTTTT.